One T cell receptor (beta chain) is described in this entry. The length of the CDR3 is 14 residues. Trimming shortened V by 6 bases and J by 2 bases, and 11 bases separated the two germline ends. CDR1 SNHLY and CDR2 FYNNEI come from the germline V gene. In the study's own analysis: For nucleated cells, counts were estimated from reference gene primer amplification. Method: immunoSEQ multiplex PCR; TCRdb's copy keeps in-frame clones and lacks some. From that table come the V and J calls and clone size; the DNA was used to work out D and trimming. This sample has over 200,000 clones, with roughly nine tenths found just once. The data are from a study of blood T cell repertoires in COVID-19. On the study more broadly: Samples came from the United States, Italy and Spain, spanning acute and convalescent COVID-19. Sample material is recorded as cDNA or gDNA derived from T cells, B-cell-depleted T cells, or PBMCs.

This sequence joins TRBV2 and TRBJ1-3; TRBD1 might be the D (5 bases). The TCR originated in a woman under 30 who had recovered from COVID-19. Material for sequencing was peripheral blood. CDR3 bases: TGTGCCAGCAGCCAGGGTACGCCTGGAAACACCATATATTTT. Protein product: CASSQGTPGNTIYF.